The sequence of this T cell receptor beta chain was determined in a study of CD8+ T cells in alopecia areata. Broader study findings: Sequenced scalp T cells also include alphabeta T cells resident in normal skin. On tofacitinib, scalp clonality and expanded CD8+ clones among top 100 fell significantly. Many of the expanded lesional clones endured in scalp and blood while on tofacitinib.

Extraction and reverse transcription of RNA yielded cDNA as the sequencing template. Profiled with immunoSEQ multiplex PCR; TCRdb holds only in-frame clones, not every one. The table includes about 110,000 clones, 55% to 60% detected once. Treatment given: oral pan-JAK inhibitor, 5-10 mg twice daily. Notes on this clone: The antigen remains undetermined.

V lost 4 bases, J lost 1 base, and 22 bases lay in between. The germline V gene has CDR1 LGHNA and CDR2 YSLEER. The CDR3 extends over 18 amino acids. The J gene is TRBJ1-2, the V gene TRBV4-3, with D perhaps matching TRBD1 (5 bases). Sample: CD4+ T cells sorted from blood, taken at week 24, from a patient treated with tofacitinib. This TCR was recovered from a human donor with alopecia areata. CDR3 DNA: TGCGCCAGCAGCCGAAGACCAGCCGGGGACGGAGTTAACTATGGCTACACCTTC. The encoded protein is CASSRRPAGDGVNYGYTF.